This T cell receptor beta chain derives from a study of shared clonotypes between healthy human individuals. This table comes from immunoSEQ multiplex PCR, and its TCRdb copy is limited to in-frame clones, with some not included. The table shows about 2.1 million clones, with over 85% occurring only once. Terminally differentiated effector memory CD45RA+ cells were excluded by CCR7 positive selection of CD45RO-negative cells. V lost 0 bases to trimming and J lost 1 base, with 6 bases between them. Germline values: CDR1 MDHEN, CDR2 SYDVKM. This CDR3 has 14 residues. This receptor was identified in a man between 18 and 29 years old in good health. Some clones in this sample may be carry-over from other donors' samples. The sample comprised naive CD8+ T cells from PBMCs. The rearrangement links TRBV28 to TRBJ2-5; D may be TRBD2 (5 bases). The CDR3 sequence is CASSLWSGQETQYF. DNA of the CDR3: TGTGCCAGCAGTTTATGGAGCGGCCAAGAGACCCAGTACTTC.